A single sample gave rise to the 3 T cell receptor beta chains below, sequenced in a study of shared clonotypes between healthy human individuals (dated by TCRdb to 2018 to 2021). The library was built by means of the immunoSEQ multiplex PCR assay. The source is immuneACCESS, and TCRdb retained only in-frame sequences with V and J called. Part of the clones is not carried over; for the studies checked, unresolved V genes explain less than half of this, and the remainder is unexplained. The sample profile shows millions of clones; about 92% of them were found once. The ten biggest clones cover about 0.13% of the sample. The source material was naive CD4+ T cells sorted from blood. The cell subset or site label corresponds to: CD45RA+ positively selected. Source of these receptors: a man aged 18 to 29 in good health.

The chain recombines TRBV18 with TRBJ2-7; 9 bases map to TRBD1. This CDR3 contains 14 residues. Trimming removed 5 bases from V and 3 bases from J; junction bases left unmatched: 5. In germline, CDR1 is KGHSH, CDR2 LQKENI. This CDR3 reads CASSTGTGYYEQYF. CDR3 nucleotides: TGTGCCAGCTCAACCGGGACAGGGTACTACGAGCAGTACTTC.

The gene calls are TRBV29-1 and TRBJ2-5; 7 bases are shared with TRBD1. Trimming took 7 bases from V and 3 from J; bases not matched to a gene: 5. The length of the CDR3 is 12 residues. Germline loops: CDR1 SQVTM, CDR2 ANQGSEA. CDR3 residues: CSGMTGKETQYF. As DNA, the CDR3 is TGCAGCGGTATGACAGGGAAAGAGACCCAGTACTTC.

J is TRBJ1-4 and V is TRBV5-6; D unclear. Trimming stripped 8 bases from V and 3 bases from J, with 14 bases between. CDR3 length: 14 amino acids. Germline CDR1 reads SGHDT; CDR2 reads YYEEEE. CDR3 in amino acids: CASGVGTANEKLFF. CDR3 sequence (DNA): TGTGCCAGTGGGGTCGGCACTGCTAATGAAAAACTGTTTTTT.